Below, 30 T cell receptor beta chains from the same sample are listed, as sequenced in a study of blood T cell repertoires in COVID-19. TCRdb's table, derived via immunoSEQ multiplex PCR, lists solely in-frame clones and lacks some. The sample has tens of thousands of clones; roughly 87% are singletons. Sequenced material: peripheral blood. The receptors were gathered from a man aged 80 or over with acute or convalescent COVID-19.

The V call is TRBV2, the J call TRBJ1-4; D is unclear. Germline V lookup: CDR1 SNHLY, CDR2 FYNNEI. This CDR3 comprises 15 residues. V lost 3 bases to trimming and J lost 5 bases, with 13 bases between them. CDR3 sequence reads: CASSDRLQPNEKLFF. The DNA for the CDR3 is TGTGCCAGCAGTGATCGACTACAACCAAATGAAAAACTGTTTTTT.

This clone came up a few times. This sequence joins TRBV7-9 and TRBJ2-1; D possibly corresponds to TRBD2 (5 bases). The germline CDR1 and CDR2 sequences are SEHNR and FQNEAQ (reference sequence). The CDR3 totals 16 residues. The V end was cut by 5 bases, the J end by 4 bases, with 18 bases between. The CDR3 nucleotides read TGTGCCAGCAGCCAATGGGAGCCCGGTACGTACAATGAGCAGTTCTTC. Translation gives CASSQWEPGTYNEQFF.

The chain recombines TRBV27 with TRBJ2-1; 12 bases agree with TRBD2. V shed 4 bases, J shed 6 bases, and the junction held 7 bases outside the gene matches. The CDR3 is 16 amino acids. CDR1 is MNHEY and CDR2 is SMNVEV in the germline V gene (reference sequence). The DNA for the CDR3 is TGTGCCAGCAGTTGGCGGACTAGCGGGACCCTCAATGAGCAGTTCTTC. The encoded protein is CASSWRTSGTLNEQFF.

The chain links TRBV18 to TRBJ1-2; D may be TRBD1 (6 bases). Looked up from germline, CDR1 is KGHSH and CDR2 is LQKENI. The CDR3 covers 14 residues. V lost 6 bases to trimming and J lost 5 bases, with 16 bases between them. DNA of the CDR3: TGTGCCAGCTCTCAGGGGACCTCTCGATATGGCTACACCTTC. Protein sequence: CASSQGTSRYGYTF.

The chain combines TRBV24-1 with TRBJ2-5, with TRBD1 identical over 8 bases. CDR1 KGHDR and CDR2 SFDVKD come from the germline V gene. The CDR3 covers 16 residues. The V and J ends lost 1 base and 0 bases, in that order; junction bases with no gene match: 3. Here the CDR3 DNA reads TGTGCCACCAGTGATTTCGGGACAGGCAACCAAGAGACCCAGTACTTC. Its translation is CATSDFGTGNQETQYF.

The rearrangement joins TRBV18 to TRBJ2-1, with 12 bases lining up with TRBD2. The junction had 7 bases not matched to a gene; V was cut back by 3 bases and J by 4 bases. The CDR3 runs 17 residues. Germline CDR1 reads KGHSH; CDR2 reads LQKENI. The CDR3 sequence: CASSPGSSGRAYNEQFF. The CDR3 DNA reads TGTGCCAGCTCACCTGGCTCTAGCGGGAGGGCGTACAATGAGCAGTTCTTC.

The chain couples TRBV7-9 to TRBJ2-1; the match to TRBD2 covers 8 bases. The CDR3 sequence is 16 residues long. From germline, CDR1 is SEHNR and CDR2 FQNEAQ (reference sequence). J was trimmed by 5 bases and V by 5 bases; bases with no gene match: 11. CDR3 residues: CASSQGTSGPDNEQFF. The DNA for the CDR3 is TGTGCCAGCAGCCAAGGCACTAGCGGACCCGACAATGAGCAGTTCTTC.

J is TRBJ2-2 and V is TRBV7-9; the D gene is possibly TRBD2 (6 bases). CDR1 is SEHNR and CDR2 is FQNEAQ in the germline V gene (reference sequence). With 2 bases removed from V and 4 bases from J, the gap between germline ends came to 11 bases. This CDR3 is built from 15 residues. CDR3 in DNA: TGTGCCAGCAGCTTATTTGGGCGGGGCACCGGGGAGCTGTTTTTT. This codes for CASSLFGRGTGELFF. Filled out from reference TRBV7-9 and TRBJ2-2, the complete variable domain reads DTGVSQNPRHKITKRGQNVTFRCDPISEHNRLYWYRQTLGQGPEFLTYFQNEAQLEKSRLLSDRFSAERPKGSFSTLEIQRTEQGDSAMYLCASSLFGRGTGELFFGEGSRLTVL.

J is TRBJ2-7 and V is TRBV13; D is undetermined. CDR1 PRHDT and CDR2 FYEKMQ come from the germline V gene (reference sequence). Trimming shortened V by 2 bases and J by 3 bases, and 8 bases separated the two germline ends. This CDR3 comprises 13 residues. The DNA for the CDR3 is TGTGCCAGCAGCTTACATGGCAGCTACGAGCAGTACTTC. Amino acid sequence: CASSLHGSYEQYF. The full variable domain, in which reference TRBV13 and TRBJ2-7 provide the parts outside the CDR3, is AAGVIQSPRHLIKEKRETATLKCYPIPRHDTVYWYQQGPGQDPQFLISFYEKMQSDKGSIPDRFSAQQFSDYHSELNMSSLELGDSALYFCASSLHGSYEQYFGPGTRLTVT.

The chain has TRBV7-9 and TRBJ1-2; no definite D call. This CDR3 is built from 13 residues. V was pared by 5 bases and J by 7 bases, with 14 bases between. Germline assignment: CDR1 SEHNR and CDR2 FQNEAQ (reference sequence). CDR3 coding DNA: TGTGCCAGCAGCCCACTTCAAGGACTTGGCTACACCTTC. Its protein product is CASSPLQGLGYTF.

The chain links TRBV18 to TRBJ2-6, with 9 nucleotides matching TRBD1. V gave up 4 bases and J gave up 0 bases; unmatched junction bases: 10. Germline CDR1 is KGHSH and CDR2 is LQKENI. The CDR3 runs 19 residues. In nucleotides, the CDR3 is TGTGCCAGCTCACACGTTTCCGGGACAGGGAGCTCTGGGGCCAACGTCCTGACTTTC. Translated: CASSHVSGTGSSGANVLTF.

The chain couples TRBV7-9 to TRBJ2-3, with 8 bases that match TRBD2. The ends lost 4 bases at V and 2 bases at J; junction bases unmatched: 8. Germline V lookup: CDR1 SEHNR, CDR2 FQNEAQ (reference sequence). The CDR3 is 16 residues long. CDR3: CASSCPPGLDTDTQYF. The DNA of the CDR3 is TGTGCCAGCAGCTGTCCTCCGGGACTAGACACAGATACGCAGTATTTT.

V is TRBV19 and J is TRBJ2-3; 7 bases line up with TRBD2. CDR1 is LNHDA and CDR2 is SQIVND in the germline V gene (reference sequence). The trim removed 0 bases at V and 2 bases at J, leaving 8 bases unmatched. The CDR3 length is 17 residues. In DNA form, the CDR3 reads TGTGCCAGTAGTATAGATCTGGGGACTACGATCACAGATACGCAGTATTTT. Translation: CASSIDLGTTITDTQYF.

V is TRBV19 and J is TRBJ1-5, with 7 positions matching TRBD1. J was trimmed by 4 bases and V by 7 bases; bases with no gene match: 7. Per the germline V gene, CDR1 is LNHDA and CDR2 is SQIVND (reference sequence). The CDR3 length is 14 residues. CDR3 sequence: CASNIRGQNQPQHF. The CDR3 nucleotides read TGTGCCAGTAACATTCGGGGACAGAATCAGCCCCAGCATTTT.

The chain recombines TRBV24-1 with TRBJ2-3; the match to TRBD2 covers 9 bases. Germline lookup yields CDR1 KGHDR and CDR2 SFDVKD. V was pared by 5 bases and J by 5 bases, with 19 bases of the junction left unmatched. The CDR3 is 19 amino acids. The CDR3 region has the DNA TGTGCCACCAGTGCCCGTTCATCAGCTAGCGGGAACCTCATAGATACGCAGTATTTT. Protein product: CATSARSSASGNLIDTQYF.

The CDR3 spells CASSPRGTRSTDTQYF. Here the CDR3 DNA reads TGTGCCAGTAGTCCCAGAGGAACCCGGAGCACAGATACGCAGTATTTT. The rearrangement uses TRBV19 and TRBJ2-3; D not certain. Trimming removed 5 bases from V and 0 bases from J, with 15 bases in between. Germline-derived CDR1 and CDR2 are LNHDA and SQIVND (reference sequence). The CDR3 spans 16 residues.

This clone was seen just once. The rearrangement links TRBV3-1 (or the pseudogene TRBV3-2) to TRBJ2-3, with a possible D match to TRBD1 (6 bases). The CDR3 runs to 13 residues. Germline loops: CDR1 LGHDT, CDR2 YNNKEL (reference sequence). V was shortened by 7 bases and J by 3 bases, with 11 bases between the two germline ends. CDR3 sequence: CASTSRGTDTQYF. In DNA, the CDR3 is TGTGCCAGCACCTCCAGGGGAACAGATACGCAGTATTTT.

V gene TRBV12-5 combines with J gene TRBJ2-5; 14 bases match TRBD2. The CDR3 is made up of 17 amino acids. CDR1 and CDR2 from the germline V gene are LGHNT and FRNRAP. The trim removed 5 bases at V and 4 bases at J, leaving 9 bases unmatched. CDR3 protein: CASGPHPGTSGRETQYF. The CDR3 bases are TGTGCTAGTGGTCCCCACCCCGGGACTAGCGGGAGAGAGACCCAGTACTTC.

CDR3 nucleotides: TGTGCCAGTAGTATATCCGGAGAGACCCAGTACTTC. Its translation: CASSISGETQYF. This sequence joins TRBV19 and TRBJ2-5; D call uncertain. The V end was cut by 2 bases, the J end by 4 bases, with 5 bases between. The germline V gene has CDR1 LNHDA and CDR2 SQIVND (reference sequence). The CDR3 loop spans 12 amino acids.

This clone was seen more than once but under ten times. This sequence joins TRBV6-2 or TRBV6-3 and TRBJ2-7; 10 nucleotides match TRBD2. V shed 2 bases and J 3 bases; nucleotides not matched to a gene: 13. Per germline, CDR1 MNHEY and CDR2 SVGEGT. CDR3 length: 18 amino acids. The CDR3 here is CASSYSFGGTSDLYEQYF. In DNA, the CDR3 is TGTGCCAGCAGTTACAGTTTCGGAGGGACTAGCGATCTCTACGAGCAGTACTTC.

J is TRBJ1-1 and V is TRBV2; D uncertain. The CDR3 runs 13 residues. Trimming pared 6 bases from V and 2 bases from J, leaving 10 bases between. CDR1 and CDR2 from the germline V gene are SNHLY and FYNNEI. Here the CDR3 reads CASRRDTNTEAFF. The CDR3 nucleotides are TGTGCCAGCAGGAGGGATACAAACACTGAAGCTTTCTTT.

This clone was detected once. V gene TRBV24-1 combines with J gene TRBJ1-5; TRBD1 is a possible D gene (5 bases). The CDR3 extends over 14 amino acids. Germline V gives CDR1 KGHDR, CDR2 SFDVKD. V lost 7 bases and J lost 8, with 17 bases in between. The CDR3 region has the DNA TGTGCCACCAGCTCCGGACCCTCAGGGAAGCCCCAGCATTTT. As protein: CATSSGPSGKPQHF.

V gene TRBV6-5 combines with J gene TRBJ2-7; the match to TRBD1 covers 7 bases. Germline V gene data show CDR1 as MNHEY and CDR2 as SVGAGI. The CDR3 sequence is 12 residues long. The J segment lost 11 bases and the V segment lost 6 bases, leaving 10 bases of the junction unmatched. The CDR3 region is CASRPKTGSEYF. CDR3 nucleotide sequence: TGTGCCAGCAGGCCGAAGACAGGGTCCGAGTACTTC.

The chain has TRBV9 and TRBJ2-1, with D unresolved. Germline assignment: CDR1 SGDLS and CDR2 YYNGEE. V was shortened by 0 bases and J by 4 bases, with 14 bases between the two germline ends. The CDR3 consists of 16 residues. In DNA, the CDR3 is TGTGCCAGCAGCGTAGAACGAGGTTTAACTTACAATGAGCAGTTCTTC. The encoded protein is CASSVERGLTYNEQFF.

The chain couples TRBV24-1 to TRBJ2-2, with D tentatively TRBD1 (5 bases). Per the germline V gene, CDR1 is KGHDR and CDR2 is SFDVKD. CDR3 size: 15 residues. V lost 3 bases to trimming and J lost 4 bases, with 11 bases between them. The CDR3 sequence is CATSDPRTITGELFF. DNA of the CDR3: TGTGCCACCAGTGATCCCCGGACAATCACCGGGGAGCTGTTTTTT.

The chain carries TRBV27 and TRBJ1-2, with D possibly TRBD1 on 5 matching bases. V lost 6 bases and J lost 8, with 19 bases in between. The CDR3 loop spans 14 amino acids. CDR1 MNHEY and CDR2 SMNVEV come from the germline V gene (reference sequence). As DNA, the CDR3 is TGTGCCAGCAGCCTAACATCAGGGTCCCGCGGCTACACCTTC. This codes for CASSLTSGSRGYTF.

This chain connects TRBV19 to TRBJ2-1; 8 bases align to TRBD1. Germline CDR1 reads LNHDA; CDR2 reads SQIVND (reference sequence). The CDR3 consists of 16 residues. Trimming cost V 6 bases and J 5 bases; bases outside gene matches: 12. The CDR3 bases are TGTGCCAGTAGAGACAGGGGAAGGGTTGAGGACAATGAGCAGTTCTTC. Protein product: CASRDRGRVEDNEQFF.

The chain combines TRBV7-8 with TRBJ2-3; the D gene is possibly TRBD1 (5 bases). Deletions cut 5 bases from V and 1 base from J, with 13 bases between. There are 15 residues in the CDR3. Germline lookup yields CDR1 SGHVS and CDR2 FQNEAQ. The CDR3 loop is CASSLQGSGTDTQYF. As DNA, the CDR3 is TGTGCCAGCAGCCTCCAGGGATCCGGCACAGATACGCAGTATTTT.

The J gene is TRBJ2-4, the V gene TRBV11-3; D gene ambiguous. The CDR3 has 13 residues. Germline V gene lookup returns CDR1 SGHNT and CDR2 YENEEA. V gave up 2 bases and J gave up 7 bases, with 9 bases separating them. CDR3 amino acids: CASSLRVANIQYF. The CDR3, as DNA: TGTGCCAGCAGCTTACGGGTTGCGAACATTCAGTACTTC.

This clone came up once. This sequence joins TRBV7-8 and TRBJ2-4, with D perhaps TRBD2 (5 bases). The CDR3 covers 18 residues. Germline V lookup: CDR1 SGHVS, CDR2 FQNEAQ. Trimming pared 0 bases from V and 0 bases from J, leaving 15 bases between. The CDR3 is CASSLALPAGLAKNIQYF. Here the CDR3 DNA reads TGTGCCAGCAGCTTAGCGCTCCCGGCGGGCCTAGCCAAAAACATTCAGTACTTC.